This is a list of T cell receptor beta chains from one sample in a study of cytomegalovirus exposure and HLA in healthy donors. Only in-frame clones appear in the TCRdb table, and some are missing; sequencing was by immunoSEQ multiplex PCR. The sample records under 90,000 clones, more than 60% being singletons. Sequences were obtained from PBMCs. The receptors were sampled from a man aged 40-49 years in good health and CMV-seronegative. Each CDR3 is given with its conserved first and last residue. A D gene is named only where the DNA matches it firmly. A clone size is listed for some rows: how often the clone was seen (once, few, many), or a class if it is expanded.

V gene	J gene	D gene	clone size	CDR3 DNA	CDR3 protein
TRBV7-8	TRBJ1-1	NA	NA	TGTGCCAGCAGCTTTTACCGCGGGGATATGACTGAAGCTTTCTTT	CASSFYRGDMTEAFF
TRBV12-5	TRBJ2-4	NA	NA	TGTGCTAGTGCGTCAGGAGCCAAAAACATTCAGTACTTC	CASASGAKNIQYF
TRBV30	TRBJ1-4	NA	NA	TGTGCCTGGAATCCAGGCGCAACTAATGAAAAACTGTTTTTT	CAWNPGATNEKLFF
TRBV7-6	TRBJ2-1	TRBD2	once	TGTGCCAGCAGCTTAGCGGATAGCGGGGGGTACAATGAGCAGTTCTTC	CASSLADSGGYNEQFF
TRBV15	TRBJ2-7	NA	NA	TGTGCCACCAGCAGAGATACGGACTTCCCCGGCGAGCAGTACTTC	CATSRDTDFPGEQYF
TRBV7-9	TRBJ1-4	TRBD1	NA	TGTGCCAGCAGCTTAGCTCCGGGGACAGGGAATAAGAAACTGTTTTTT	CASSLAPGTGNKKLFF
TRBV7-3	TRBJ2-2	TRBD1	NA	TGTGCCAGCAGCTTAAATCCCGGGACAGGGGACACCGGGGAGCTGTTTTTT	CASSLNPGTGDTGELFF
TRBV7-9	TRBJ2-3	NA	NA	TGTGCCAGCAGCCCAGACAGATACACAGATACGCAGTATTTT	CASSPDRYTDTQYF
TRBV5-5	TRBJ1-1	NA	few	TGTGCCAGCAGCTTGGCCGGCGGAGAAGCTTTCTTT	CASSLAGGEAFF
TRBV7-2	TRBJ2-1	NA	NA	TGTGCCAGCAGCTTAGGCCGAAAGAGTGAGCAGTTCTTC	CASSLGRKSEQFF
TRBV4-1	TRBJ2-7	TRBD2	NA	TGCGCCAGTTCCTCTAGCGGGACTTACGAGCAGTACTTC	CASSSSGTYEQYF
TRBV9	TRBJ2-3	TRBD2	few	TGTGCCAGCAGCGTACTAGCGGGAGGGGGTGATATGGATACGCAGTATTTT	CASSVLAGGGDMDTQYF
TRBV4-2	TRBJ1-2	TRBD1	few	TGTGCCAGCAGCCAAGAGGGGACAGGGGGTTACTATGGCTACACCTTC	CASSQEGTGGYYGYTF
TRBV30	TRBJ2-4	TRBD1	NA	TGTGCCTGGAGTGTTACAGGGGTGCAGGCCAAAAACATTCAGTACTTC	CAWSVTGVQAKNIQYF
TRBV7-2	TRBJ1-1	NA	few	TGTGCCAGCAGCTTCGACAGGTATAGCGTTGAAGCTTTCTTT	CASSFDRYSVEAFF
TRBV30	TRBJ2-1	TRBD1	NA	TGTGCCTGGGGGGCGGGACAGGGGGTCAATGAGCAGTTCTTC	CAWGAGQGVNEQFF
TRBV7-9	TRBJ2-7	NA	NA	TGTGCCAGCAGCTTAGTCGCCAGGGACGAGCAGTACTTC	CASSLVARDEQYF
TRBV7-8	TRBJ2-7	NA	NA	TGTGCCAGCAGCTTAGGAACAGCGGTGCGTCGAAGCTCCTACGAGCAGTACTTC	CASSLGTAVRRSSYEQYF
TRBV10-1	TRBJ2-3	NA	NA	TGCGCCAGCAGGGACAGCACCACAGATACGCAGTATTTT	CASRDSTTDTQYF
TRBV6-1	TRBJ2-1	TRBD2	NA	TGTGCCAGCAGTGGGGGTGCGGGGGGCTCCTACAATGAGCAGTTCTTC	CASSGGAGGSYNEQFF
TRBV6-6	TRBJ1-2	NA	NA	TGTGCCAGCAGTTACTCGACGAGTGGAGGGTTGGGCTACACCTTC	CASSYSTSGGLGYTF
TRBV2	TRBJ2-1	TRBD2	NA	TGTGCCAGCAACCTTAGCGGGGGTAAATTCTTC	CASNLSGGKFF
TRBV5-5	TRBJ2-5	NA	few	TGTGCCAGCAGCTTGAGAACTAGTGAAAAGACTACACAGACCCAGTACTTC	CASSLRTSEKTTQTQYF
TRBV7-8	TRBJ1-1	NA	NA	TGTGCCAGCAGACCAGGGAATTTGAACACTGAAGCTTTCTTT	CASRPGNLNTEAFF
TRBV19	TRBJ2-7	NA	NA	TGTGCCAGTACCCCAGGGGCCTCCTACGAGCAGTACTTC	CASTPGASYEQYF
TRBV6-5	TRBJ1-5	NA	NA	TGTGCCAGCAGTTTGGTCAGGGGCTATCAGCCCCAGCATTTT	CASSLVRGYQPQHF
TRBV28	TRBJ2-7	NA	NA	TGTGCCAGCTTACAAGGTGGAGACTCCTACGAGCAGTACTTC	CASLQGGDSYEQYF
TRBV6-5	TRBJ2-4	NA	NA	TGTGCCAGCAGTCACCGAGCGGCTGGGGACATTCAGTACTTC	CASSHRAAGDIQYF
TRBV10-2	TRBJ2-7	NA	once	TGCGCCAGCGTAAATCGGGACGAGCAGTACTTC	CASVNRDEQYF
TRBV4-1	TRBJ1-1	NA	NA	TGCGCCAGCAGCCAATACAGAAGCAACACTGAAGCTTTCTTT	CASSQYRSNTEAFF
TRBV29-1	TRBJ2-5	NA	NA	TGCAGCGTTGTGGGGCCCGAAGAGACCCAGTACTTC	CSVVGPEETQYF
TRBV28	TRBJ1-1	NA	NA	TGTGCCAGCAGTCCTCGTTCCTACACTGAAGCTTTCTTT	CASSPRSYTEAFF
TRBV14	TRBJ1-4	TRBD1	once	TGTGCCAGCAGCGCCACAGGGGATCGGGAAAAACTGTTTTTT	CASSATGDREKLFF
TRBV4-1	TRBJ2-7	TRBD1	NA	TGCGCCAGCAGCCAAAAGACAGGGGGCATCGACGAGCAGTACTTC	CASSQKTGGIDEQYF
TRBV6-6	TRBJ1-6	NA	NA	TGTGCCAGCAGTTACTCAACGACAGGTGGAAATTCACCCCTCCACTTT	CASSYSTTGGNSPLHF
TRBV2	TRBJ1-2	TRBD1	NA	TGTGCCAGCAGTGGGACAGGGCCATTAGTCGATGGCTACACCTTC	CASSGTGPLVDGYTF
TRBV28	TRBJ1-5	NA	NA	TGTGCCAGCAGCCTCCCTTATAGCAATCAGCCCCAGCATTTT	CASSLPYSNQPQHF
TRBV9	TRBJ1-1	TRBD1	NA	TGTGCCAGCCAACAGGGGGGCACTGAAGCTTTCTTT	CASQQGGTEAFF
TRBV30	TRBJ2-1	NA	NA	TGTGCCTGGAGGGACAGACACAATGAGCAGTTCTTC	CAWRDRHNEQFF
TRBV6-1	TRBJ1-5	NA	NA	TGTGCCAGCAGTGAAGCGCTTCATCGGTTGGATCAGCCCCAGCATTTT	CASSEALHRLDQPQHF
TRBV11-2	TRBJ2-1	TRBD1	few	TGTGCCAGCAGCCCTGTGACAGGGGCGCGGGAGCAGTTCTTC	CASSPVTGAREQFF
TRBV6-6	TRBJ1-1	NA	NA	TGTGCCAGCCAGGGAAAGTTGAACACTGAAGCTTTCTTT	CASQGKLNTEAFF
TRBV30	TRBJ2-5	TRBD2	NA	TGTGCCTGGGAAAGCGGGACTGGTGGGACCCAGTACTTC	CAWESGTGGTQYF
TRBV20-1	TRBJ2-3	NA	once	TGCAGTGCGATACTAGCAGATACGCAGTATTTT	CSAILADTQYF
TRBV27	TRBJ2-7	NA	few	TGTGCCAGCAGTTTAGCCGGCGGGAACGAGCAGTACTTC	CASSLAGGNEQYF